This section outlines one T cell receptor beta chain sequence together with its context. The antigen is unknown. This sample is drawn from a study of cytomegalovirus exposure and HLA in healthy donors. PCR used 60 Vbeta primers and 13 Jbeta primers. Sequenced by immunoSEQ multiplex PCR; TCRdb stores in-frame clones only, minus some. The sample contains about 160,000 clones, under 80% of which appear only once. Regarding the study as a whole: After further analysis at a later stage, 16,951 TCR beta sequences were associated with HLA alleles at 0.05 false discovery rate. Some V segments, TRBV6-2 and TRBV6-3 among them, were indistinguishable and were therefore excluded.

The CDR3 sequence is 17 residues long. CDR1 PRHDT and CDR2 FYEKMQ come from the germline V gene (reference sequence). Trimming took off 6 bases at V and 2 bases at J, with 20 bases between the two ends. This TCR came from a young woman in good health and CMV-seronegative. Sample: PBMCs. The chain joins TRBV13 to TRBJ1-3, with D unclear. CDR3 amino acids: CASRRALAATTGNTIYF. The CDR3 nucleotides are TGTGCCAGCAGGCGCGCACTGGCAGCGACCACTGGAAACACCATATATTTT.